The next 6 T cell receptor beta chains were all read from a single sample in a study of T cells in Graves' hyperthyroidism and ophthalmopathy. The source material, RNA transcripts, was used to amplify TCR beta CDR3 regions. RT-PCR in the first round (using the HTBI primer set) targeted the TCR CDR3. TCRdb used MiXCR to reprocess the multiplex PCR reads, holding one entry per CDR3 protein. The table lists some 360,000 distinct CDR3 sequences, roughly 14% of them singletons, with 9.5% to 11% in the top ten. Specimen: blood. The source of these receptors is a woman between 55 and 75 years old with Graves' hyperthyroidism.

This clonotype was recorded at least ten times. The chain joins TRBV18 to TRBJ2-7, with 10 bases that match TRBD1. The CDR3 covers 15 residues. CDR1 KGHSH and CDR2 LQKENI come from the germline V gene. J was trimmed by 1 base and V by 3 bases; bases with no gene match: 3. The CDR3: CASSPGTGVSYEQYF. The CDR3 DNA sequence: TGTGCCAGCTCACCTGGGACAGGGGTATCCTACGAGCAGTACTTC. The full variable domain, rest sourced from reference TRBV18 and TRBJ2-7, is NAGVMQNPRHLVRRRGQEARLRCSPMKGHSHVYWYRQLPEEGLKFMVYLQKENIIDESGMPKERFSAEFPKEGPSILRIQQVVRGDSAAYFCASSPGTGVSYEQYFGPGTRLTVT.

This clonotype was counted ten times or more. The rearrangement uses TRBV7-2 and TRBJ2-7, with 7 bases lining up with TRBD2. V was clipped by 3 bases and J by 2 bases; unmatched bases: 7. CDR1 is SGHTA and CDR2 is FQGNSA in the germline V gene. This CDR3 has 15 amino acids. DNA of the CDR3: TGTGCCAGCAGCTTTTTAGCGGGCCCACCCTACGAGCAGTACTTC. It yields the protein CASSFLAGPPYEQYF.

This clonotype was recorded at least ten times. The rearrangement links TRBV12-3 or TRBV12-4 to TRBJ2-1, with TRBD2 matching 13 bases. This CDR3 has 14 amino acids. V shed 6 bases, J shed 9 bases, and the junction held 5 bases outside the gene matches. In DNA, the CDR3 is TGTGCCAGCAGAAGGACTAGCGGGAGTATTGAGCAGTTCTTC. Its protein product is CASRRTSGSIEQFF.

This clonotype occurred a few times. The CDR3 protein is CASTLAGLWTGELFF. CDR3 coding DNA: TGTGCCAGCACCCTCGCGGGCTTGTGGACCGGGGAGCTGTTTTTT. The chain combines TRBV7-6 with TRBJ2-2, with D perhaps matching TRBD2 (5 bases). The V and J ends lost 7 bases and 5 bases respectively, with 17 bases between them. In germline, CDR1 is SGHVS, CDR2 FNYEAQ. The CDR3 loop spans 15 amino acids. Full variable domain (remainder filled in from reference TRBV7-6 and TRBJ2-2): GAGVSQSPRYKVTKRGQDVALRCDPISGHVSLYWYRQALGQGPEFLTYFNYEAQQDKSGLPNDRFSAERPEGSISTLTIQRTEQRDSAMYRCASTLAGLWTGELFFGEGSRLTVL.

There are a few counts of this clonotype. The chain carries TRBV10-2 and TRBJ1-4; D call uncertain. Per germline, CDR1 WSHSY and CDR2 SAAADI. This CDR3 comprises 14 residues. V shed 0 bases and J shed 8 bases, with 10 bases lying between them. CDR3 nucleotides: TGCGCCAGCAGTGAGTCCGTCCAATACGAAAAACTGTTTTTT. It encodes CASSESVQYEKLFF.

Details on this clonotype: Given the absence of the conserved phenylalanine or tryptophan at the CDR3 end, a read error is likely. This sequence joins TRBV11-2 and TRBJ2-7; D is perhaps TRBD2 (6 bases). V lost 3 bases, J lost 1 base, and 13 bases lay in between. Germline assignment: CDR1 SGHAT and CDR2 FQNNGV. The CDR3 spans 15 residues. DNA for the CDR3: TGTGCCAGCAGCTTTGACGGAGGGTTATCCTACGAGCAGTACTCC. It yields the protein CASSFDGGLSYEQYS.